The 30 T cell receptor beta chains reported below all come from one sample, sequenced in a study of cytomegalovirus exposure and HLA in healthy donors. The primer mix had 60 Vbeta and 13 Jbeta primers. The data were produced by immunoSEQ multiplex PCR, yet TCRdb's version contains in-frame clones alone and is incomplete. Of under 200,000 clones detected, around 63% appear once; the ten largest clones hold roughly 4.1%. Input material: PBMCs. Receptors were obtained from a woman under 30 in good health and CMV-seropositive.

This clone was recorded only once. The chain couples TRBV7-6 to TRBJ2-7; 13 bases line up with TRBD2. The CDR3 runs 15 residues. Germline lookup yields CDR1 SGHVS and CDR2 FNYEAQ. V shed 8 bases and J 6 bases; nucleotides not matched to a gene: 10. CDR3 sequence reads: CASCTGLAGFCEQYF. The CDR3 nucleotides are TGTGCCAGCTGTACGGGACTAGCGGGATTCTGCGAGCAGTACTTC.

This clone showed up just a few times. The V and J genes are TRBV13 and TRBJ2-7; D not certain. The CDR3 extends over 11 amino acids. CDR1 and CDR2 (germline): PRHDT, FYEKMQ (reference sequence). Between the trimmed V and J ends, which lost 5 bases and 3 bases, there was a span of 5 bases. As DNA, the CDR3 is TGTGCCAGCAGCCCACACTACGAGCAGTACTTC. Protein sequence: CASSPHYEQYF.

The chain couples TRBV9 to TRBJ2-2, with 7 bases identical to TRBD1. Germline trimming cut 5 bases from V and 2 bases from J; bases unmatched to any gene: 6. In germline, CDR1 is SGDLS, CDR2 YYNGEE. The CDR3 covers 15 residues. Here the CDR3 reads CASSADRENTGELFF. The CDR3 nucleotides are TGTGCCAGCAGTGCAGACAGGGAAAACACCGGGGAGCTGTTTTTT.

The genes are TRBV27 and TRBJ2-7; weak D call: TRBD1 (6 bases). The V and J ends lost 6 bases and 3 bases respectively, with 18 bases between them. The CDR3 consists of 15 residues. CDR1 is MNHEY, CDR2 SMNVEV, per germline (reference sequence). CDR3 amino acids: CASSHTGSSYYEQYF. For the CDR3, the DNA is TGTGCCAGCAGCCACACAGGGTCCTCCTACTACGAGCAGTACTTC.

This sequence joins TRBV18 and TRBJ1-1; D perhaps matches TRBD1 (5 bases). The CDR3 extends over 13 amino acids. Between the trimmed V and J ends, which lost 10 bases and 5 bases, there was a span of 17 bases. CDR1 is KGHSH and CDR2 is LQKENI in the germline V gene. CDR3 DNA: TGTGCCACCACGGGAGCGGGGCAGACTGAAGCTTTCTTT. It encodes CATTGAGQTEAFF.

The CDR3 DNA reads TGTGCCAGCAGTCCTAGAGGGATCATGAACACTGAAGCTTTCTTT. Protein product: CASSPRGIMNTEAFF. The chain uses TRBV13 and TRBJ1-1; D not certain. V lost 6 bases, J lost 0 bases, and 14 bases lay in between. The CDR3 totals 15 residues. The germline CDR1 and CDR2 sequences are PRHDT and FYEKMQ (reference sequence).

The chain joins TRBV27 to TRBJ2-1, with a weak D call TRBD1 (5 bases). Germline CDR1 MNHEY, CDR2 SMNVEV (reference sequence). This CDR3 region has 14 residues. With 4 bases removed from V and 9 bases from J, the gap between germline ends came to 16 bases. The CDR3 spells CASSSRLGQFEQFF. CDR3 in DNA: TGTGCCAGCAGTTCCCGACTGGGGCAGTTTGAGCAGTTCTTC.

The chain combines TRBV6-4 with TRBJ1-6; the D gene is possibly TRBD1 (5 bases). The CDR3 is made up of 14 amino acids. Germline-derived CDR1 and CDR2 are MRHNA and SNTAGT. The V end was cut by 1 base, the J end by 7 bases, with 8 bases between. CDR3: CASSDYGGNSPLHF. CDR3 nucleotides: TGTGCCAGCAGTGACTACGGGGGGAATTCACCCCTCCACTTT.

This rearrangement joins TRBV28 to TRBJ2-3; 7 bases line up with TRBD1. The CDR3 is made up of 14 amino acids. V lost 6 bases, J lost 0 bases, and 3 bases stayed unmatched. Germline V gene sequence: CDR1 MDHEN, CDR2 SYDVKM. The CDR3 loop is CASRRTGSTDTQYF. For the CDR3, the DNA is TGTGCCAGCAGGAGGACAGGAAGCACAGATACGCAGTATTTT.

Written as DNA, the CDR3 is TGTGCCAGCAGCTTAGGGGCGAATAGCAATCAGCCCCAGCATTTT. It translates to CASSLGANSNQPQHF. The genes are TRBV7-6 and TRBJ1-5; no firm D call. This CDR3 region has 15 residues. CDR1 and CDR2 (germline): SGHVS, FNYEAQ. V lost 1 base and J 0 bases, leaving 7 bases between the germline ends.

V gene TRBV5-1 combines with J gene TRBJ2-3; D is unresolved. In germline, CDR1 is SGHRS, CDR2 YFSETQ. The CDR3 covers 15 residues. Trimming removed 1 base at V and 1 base at J, with 10 bases between. The CDR3: CASSLSARRTDTQYF. The CDR3 coding sequence is TGCGCCAGCAGCTTGTCGGCGCGGCGCACAGATACGCAGTATTTT.

The genes are TRBV14 and TRBJ2-7; D unresolved. V was clipped by 0 bases and J by 4 bases, with 16 bases between them. The CDR3 is 16 amino acids. CDR1 is SGHDN and CDR2 is FVKESK in the germline V gene. CDR3 nucleotide sequence: TGTGCCAGCAGCCAAGATCGGAGAGATTTCGGATACGAGCAGTACTTC. The encoded protein is CASSQDRRDFGYEQYF.

This chain links TRBV5-1 with TRBJ2-1; 9 nucleotides line up with TRBD1. The ends lost 7 bases at V and 0 bases at J; junction bases unmatched: 11. CDR1 and CDR2 from the germline V gene are SGHRS and YFSETQ. The CDR3 extends over 17 amino acids. Here the CDR3 reads CASAGQGLFGSYNEQFF. The CDR3 DNA reads TGCGCCAGCGCGGGACAGGGTTTGTTCGGCTCCTACAATGAGCAGTTCTTC.

The chain uses TRBV4-1 and TRBJ2-1, with D possibly being TRBD2 (6 bases). CDR1 MGHRA and CDR2 YSYEKL come from the germline V gene. V was pared by 1 base and J by 5 bases, with 12 bases between. This CDR3 comprises 15 residues. The CDR3 DNA follows: TGCGCCAGCAGCCAAGGATTATTAGCGGACAATGAGCAGTTCTTC. As protein: CASSQGLLADNEQFF.

The chain combines TRBV18 with TRBJ2-6, with a weak D call TRBD1 (7 bases). CDR1 and CDR2 from the germline V gene are KGHSH and LQKENI. The V end lost 3 bases, the J end lost 1 base, and 16 bases lay between the germline ends. The CDR3 is made up of 18 amino acids. CDR3 bases: TGTGCCAGCTCACCGACAGGGACTTACCCGTCTGGGGCCAACGTCCTGACTTTC. This encodes CASSPTGTYPSGANVLTF. The full variable domain, rest sourced from reference TRBV18 and TRBJ2-6, is NAGVMQNPRHLVRRRGQEARLRCSPMKGHSHVYWYRQLPEEGLKFMVYLQKENIIDESGMPKERFSAEFPKEGPSILRIQQVVRGDSAAYFCASSPTGTYPSGANVLTFGAGSRLTVL.

For this clone: A junction boundary mismatches the germline segment, possibly from a read error. The V gene is TRBV27, the J gene TRBJ2-3, with a weak D call TRBD2 (5 bases). CDR1 is MNHEY, CDR2 SMNVEV, per germline (reference sequence). This CDR3 is 14 amino acids long. The CDR3 DNA reads TGTGCCAGCAGTCTATCTCTGAGGGCAGATACGCAGTATTTT. It translates to CASSLSLRADTQYF.

In its sample, this clone was seen many times. The rearrangement joins TRBV18 to TRBJ2-7; no definite D call. Trimming took off 3 bases at V and 6 bases at J, with 15 bases between the two ends. The CDR3 is 14 residues long. Looked up from germline, CDR1 is KGHSH and CDR2 is LQKENI. The CDR3 spells CASSPQAKPPEQYF. The CDR3 nucleotides read TGTGCCAGCTCACCTCAGGCAAAACCCCCCGAGCAGTACTTC.

V is TRBV6-1 and J is TRBJ1-6; D is undetermined. Germline V gene sequence: CDR1 MNHNS, CDR2 SASEGT. The germline V and J ends were trimmed by 0 bases and 7 bases, with 7 bases remaining between them. This CDR3 has 14 residues. CDR3 sequence: CASSEASWNSPLHF. The CDR3 DNA reads as TGTGCCAGCAGTGAAGCAAGCTGGAATTCACCCCTCCACTTT.

This clone occurred a few times. Written as DNA, the CDR3 is TGTGCCAGCAGCTTGGAACAGGCCATCGCCCAATCGAGCTCCTACAATGAGCAGTTCTTC. Protein product: CASSLEQAIAQSSSYNEQFF. The rearrangement links TRBV5-4 to TRBJ2-1; weak D call: TRBD1 (5 bases). There are 20 residues in the CDR3. Trimming removed 0 bases from V and 0 bases from J, with 22 bases in between. Germline V gene lookup returns CDR1 SGHNT and CDR2 YYREEE (reference sequence).

The chain recombines TRBV4-1 with TRBJ1-5; 7 bases match TRBD1. CDR3 length: 20 amino acids. J was trimmed by 0 bases and V by 4 bases; bases with no gene match: 18. From germline, CDR1 is MGHRA and CDR2 YSYEKL. The CDR3 loop is CASSLLTGGGTALSNQPQHF. The CDR3 bases are TGCGCCAGCAGCCTCCTGACCGGCGGCGGGACAGCACTTAGCAATCAGCCCCAGCATTTT.

This sequence joins TRBV2 and TRBJ1-5; D uncertain. The V gene's germline CDR1 is SNHLY and CDR2 FYNNEI. V was pared by 7 bases and J by 8 bases, with 15 bases between. The CDR3 has 13 amino acids. CDR3 residues: CASTPPLGKPQHF. CDR3 DNA: TGTGCCAGCACCCCCCCTCTCGGGAAGCCCCAGCATTTT.

The CDR3 nucleotides read TGTGCCAGTAGTTACAGTAATGAAAAACTGTTTTTT. Translation gives CASSYSNEKLFF. The chain uses TRBV19 and TRBJ1-4, with D uncertain. The CDR3 is 12 residues long. Germline assignment: CDR1 LNHDA and CDR2 SQIVND (reference sequence). Trimming left V 5 bases short and J 4 bases short, with 5 bases between.

This clone was detected only a few times. The chain joins TRBV7-2 to TRBJ2-1; TRBD2 matches at 11 bases. The CDR3 totals 16 residues. Germline-derived CDR1 and CDR2 are SGHTA and FQGNSA. J was trimmed by 6 bases and V by 4 bases; bases with no gene match: 8. CDR3 in amino acids: CASSSHILAGGNEQFF. As DNA, the CDR3 is TGTGCCAGCAGCTCCCATATTCTAGCGGGAGGCAATGAGCAGTTCTTC.

The chain recombines TRBV5-1 with TRBJ2-7; TRBD2 might be the D (5 bases). Looked up from germline, CDR1 is SGHRS and CDR2 is YFSETQ. V dropped 0 bases and J dropped 2 bases, with 18 bases sitting between them. This CDR3 comprises 17 residues. CDR3 bases: TGCGCCAGCAGCTTGGCCGTAGGGATAATCGGGGCCTACGAGCAGTACTTC. This encodes CASSLAVGIIGAYEQYF.

The rearrangement uses TRBV2 and TRBJ2-3; possible D gene TRBD2, 5 bases. The V and J ends lost 6 bases and 10 bases respectively, with 20 bases between them. Germline CDR1 SNHLY, CDR2 FYNNEI. CDR3 length: 14 amino acids. The CDR3 sequence: CASRPTTQLVAQYF. Written as DNA, the CDR3 is TGTGCCAGCAGGCCGACGACACAACTAGTGGCGCAGTATTTT.

V and J are TRBV2 and TRBJ2-4; D perhaps matches TRBD1 (6 bases). The CDR3 spans 15 residues. V dropped 10 bases and J dropped 8 bases, with 24 bases sitting between them. Germline loops: CDR1 SNHLY, CDR2 FYNNEI. The CDR3 nucleotides are TGTGCCACTTACTACTCATGGGGGCCGACGGACATTCAGTACTTC. Protein product: CATYYSWGPTDIQYF.

The rearrangement uses TRBV19 and TRBJ1-3, with unresolved D. The CDR3 is made up of 11 amino acids. The germline V gene encodes CDR1 LNHDA and CDR2 SQIVND (reference sequence). V was cut by 8 bases and J by 8 bases, with 10 bases left in between. The CDR3 reads CASARRDTIYF. The DNA for the CDR3 is TGTGCCAGTGCAAGACGGGACACCATATATTTT.

The chain recombines TRBV7-2 with TRBJ2-3; the D is unclear. CDR3 length equals 14 residues. Trimming took off 3 bases at V and 2 bases at J, with 9 bases between the two ends. Germline-derived CDR1 and CDR2 are SGHTA and FQGNSA. This CDR3 reads CASSFKSPTDTQYF. In DNA form, the CDR3 reads TGTGCCAGCAGCTTCAAAAGCCCCACAGATACGCAGTATTTT.

The chain couples TRBV11-2 to TRBJ1-2, with 7 bases matching TRBD1. Germline assignment: CDR1 SGHAT and CDR2 FQNNGV. V lost 3 bases, J lost 0 bases, and 1 base stayed unmatched. The CDR3 contains 14 residues. The CDR3 nucleotides read TGTGCCAGCAGCTTTGGACAGGCTAACTATGGCTACACCTTC. As protein: CASSFGQANYGYTF.

The rearrangement joins TRBV7-9 to TRBJ2-1; TRBD2 agrees at 10 bases. The CDR3 has 15 residues. The V and J ends lost 1 base and 9 bases, in that order; junction bases with no gene match: 6. Germline lookup yields CDR1 SEHNR and CDR2 FQNEAQ (reference sequence). The chain's CDR3 is CASSLGSSGSSEQFF. As DNA, the CDR3 is TGTGCCAGCAGCTTAGGGTCTAGCGGGAGTAGTGAGCAGTTCTTC.